This TCR beta chain was retrieved from a study of tissue T cells after allogeneic stem cell transplantation (dated 2022 in TCRdb). Context from the whole study: The study profiled TCR beta repertoires in many tissues obtained from research autopsies of patients with and without GVHD, and also in mouse models of GVHD. The human arm was a prospective observational study without blinding or randomization. The paper's findings and limits, for the study overall: In both patients and mice, T cells from blood and spleen covered only a limited part of the TCR repertoire found in tissues. The patient cohort was small and clinically heterogeneous, and sampling depth was acknowledged as a limitation. Which tissue TCRs were alloreactive or antigen-specific was not determined in the study, and some of the clones might have been host cells that persisted. Within patients, how anatomically similar tissues were was a major factor shaping TCR repertoire composition, regardless of disease or transplant status. Only a few T cell clones appeared in more than one patient, yet motif-based clustering showed tissue-specific repertoire signatures that were shared between patients.

The CDR3 covers 14 residues, taking in both the cysteine and the phenylalanine. The CDR3 was read in part: 39 bases, with the frame set at base 1. Trimming accounts for 8 bases at V and 0 bases at J, while the number of junction bases matched to no gene is 6. The germline V gene supplies CDR1 MSHET and CDR2 SYDVDS. Receptor libraries were prepared by the immunoSEQ multiplex PCR assay. TCRbeta CDR3 sequencing was done by Adaptive Biotechnologies at survey depth, reporting CDR3 sequences, V/J genes, productive frequency and template counts. TCR beta CDR3 regions were amplified from genomic DNA rather than RNA. The study's processing was this. Jensen-Shannon divergence served to quantify pairwise repertoire overlap between tissues, with 0 meaning identical and 1 meaning complete divergence. Tissues were grouped by single-linkage agglomerative hierarchical clustering of pairwise JSD values, and the clustering results were shown as dendrograms. All patient samples were analyzed with GLIPH2 using simulation_depth 1000, kmer_min_depth 3 and cdr3_length_cutoff 8, and only groups containing more than two unique CDR3s were kept. A standardized tissue-overlap score was generated by extrapolating Jaccard GLIPH-group overlap across patients to a standard repertoire size of 1000 clones. To look at how diversity was associated with clinical or experimental variables, linear mixed-effect models were used, with tissue treated as a fixed effect and individual treated as a random effect. Not all clones reach the TCRdb copy of this immuneACCESS table, which keeps in-frame sequences only. Checked studies attribute under half of the gap to unresolved V genes and leave the rest unexplained. V and J calls plus clone size are reproduced from that table; the DNA served to infer D and trimming. In this sample the table shows 8,900 or so clones, nearly 45% of which occur a single time. The leading ten clones occupy 2% to 2.5% of the sample.

This specimen's time point label, interpreted: mouse harvest day 7 after allogeneic transplant. Mouse grafts combined 10^7 T-cell-depleted bone marrow cells with 10^6 splenic CD5+ T cells, given via tail vein injection. A major MHC-mismatch B6 (H2b) into BALB/c (H2d) model was used to model mouse GVHD, and tissues were profiled at day 7 or 14. On day 7 or 14 post-transplant, mouse tissues and retro-orbital blood were harvested with separate sterile tools for each animal, and livers were flushed beforehand. Before genomic DNA isolation with the DNeasy Blood & Tissue Kit, mouse tissues were minced with razor blades in buffered saline. This clone was detected a few times. Its binding antigen is unknown. The gene nomenclature and germline references here are murine. Sequencing ends 1 residue short of the CDR3 end; the germline J gene provides the rest.

Sequenced input: skin. This clonotype was obtained from a female BALB/c mouse given C57BL/6 T cells with graft-versus-host disease after an allogeneic hematopoietic cell transplant. Recombination joined TRBV29 with TRBJ1-2, with TRBD1 matching 7 junction bases. The CDR3 DNA, read in part, is TGTGCTAGCTCCCGGGACAGTCCAAACTCCGACTACACC. Its amino acids are CASSRDSPNSDYT. In full, the CDR3 reads CASSRDSPNSDYTF.